The clone carrying this TCR beta chain has just a few counts. The antigen remains undetermined. The gene symbols are mouse symbols. The CDR3 end falls 4 residues outside the read, so it is completed with the germline J gene. This record comes from a study of CD8+ T cells in alopecia areata. Study observations and caveats: Sharing of TCRs across patients appeared less clear than in mice, possibly for HLA-related reasons.

RNA extraction was followed by reverse transcription into cDNA, which acted as the sequencing template. TCRdb keeps only in-frame clones here, not all; method: immunoSEQ multiplex PCR. The sample contains 90,000 to 130,000 clones, none of them singletons. This CDR3 region has 13 residues. CDR1 is MSHET, CDR2 SYDVDS, per germline. Sequencing was performed on lesional skin. This TCR derives from a C3H/HeJ mouse with alopecia areata. The MHC haplotype recorded for the strain is H2-k. The chain couples TRBV29 to TRBJ2-7; 10 bases fit TRBD1. CDR3 DNA, as far as it was read: TGTGCTAGCAGTTTGGGACAGGGGTAT. It is translated as CASSLGQGY. The full CDR3 reads CASSLGQGYEQYF.